This entry describes one T cell receptor (beta chain). Its antigen is not yet known. Per-base quality was not reported, and no clone a single base away is much larger than it. The same CDR3 also results from other DNA sequences found in this sample. The data derive from a study of blood T cell repertoires in COVID-19 (dated by TCRdb to about 2020). Regarding the study in general: Samples covering the acute and convalescent phases of COVID-19 were provided by collaborators in the United States, Italy and Spain. A de-identified subject ID, COVID-19 status, age in years and sex were almost always included in the sample metadata. HLA class I and class II types, where available, came from metadata supplied by the sample provider rather than from assay-based typing. A freely available public database, intended as a resource for researchers studying the immune response to SARS-CoV-2, is where the repertoires were released. Samples were obtained from the ongoing ImmuneRACE study (first 160 participants) and from some 1,200 subjects provided by 6 global collaborators. Deeply sampled blood TCRbeta repertoires from subjects exposed to, actively infected with, or recovered from COVID-19 were included in the dataset. The prospective study material was composed of cDNA or gDNA derived from T cells, B-cell-depleted T cells, or PBMCs.

The immunoSEQ Assay, a bias-controlled multiplex PCR, was used to amplify TCRbeta CDR3 regions from genomic DNA. On the study's bioinformatics: Nucleated cell counts per sample were estimated from amplification of reference gene primers within the assay. To quantify the absolute abundance of each unique TCRbeta CDR3 rearrangement, sequence reads were collapsed and filtered. For each sample, productive Simpson clonality was calculated by taking the square root of Simpson's diversity index across productive rearrangements. Drawn from immuneACCESS, this table holds only the in-frame rearrangements with V and J called that TCRdb kept. Clones are partly lost; checked studies trace under half to an unresolved V gene and leave the rest unexplained. Clone size and V and J calls were adopted from that table, with D and trimming inferred from the DNA. This sample comprises around 67,000 clones, approximately 90% of them detected only once. The leading ten clones occupy more than 15% of the sample.

CDR1 and CDR2 are read off the germline V gene as SGHTA and FQGNSA. From V the trimming removes 5 bases and from J it removes 3 bases, while the gene matches leave 4 bases of the junction unaccounted for. The CDR3 spans 13 residues, from the cysteine through the phenylalanine. CDR3 DNA only is kept here, 39 bases in frame from base 1. Results and caveats for the whole study, not just this receptor: The amount of clinical and demographic metadata varied by source and participant and was provided uncurated.

Collaborating institutions collected whole blood in K2EDTA tubes following their own protocols. For TCRbeta analysis, collaborators shipped samples as frozen whole blood, isolated PBMCs, or DNA extracted from either of those sample types. This sequence uses TRBV7-2 and TRBJ2-7; 7 central bases correspond to TRBD1. The origin of this receptor is a woman of 80 years or more with acute or convalescent COVID-19. Sequencing was carried out using peripheral blood. The CDR3 is CASSRGQIYEQYF. The base sequence is TGTGCCAGCAGCCGGGGACAGATCTACGAGCAGTACTTC.